The 26 T cell receptor beta chains below were found in one sample sequenced in a study of T cell changes during pregnancy in multiple sclerosis. Assay: immunoSEQ multiplex PCR; the TCRdb copy retains only in-frame clones and omits some. Of approximately 88,000 clones in the sample, almost 95% were seen once. The material sequenced was peripheral blood, taken in the third trimester of pregnancy. All receptors derive from a female donor with multiple sclerosis, enrolled in a pregnancy study.

This chain connects TRBV27 to TRBJ2-7; TRBD1 might be the D (5 bases). The germline gives CDR1 MNHEY, CDR2 SMNVEV (reference sequence). CDR3 size: 14 residues. V lost 2 bases to trimming and J lost 5 bases, with 13 bases between them. The CDR3 here is CASSLGQYRHEQYF. The CDR3 DNA reads TGTGCCAGCAGTTTAGGACAATATCGGCACGAGCAGTACTTC.

The rearrangement joins TRBV7-8 to TRBJ1-5, with a possible D match to TRBD1 (5 bases). Per the germline V gene, CDR1 is SGHVS and CDR2 is FQNEAQ. V was clipped by 1 base and J by 2 bases, with 15 bases between them. The CDR3 is 17 amino acids. This CDR3 is CASSLGGGTPGNQPQHF. CDR3 nucleotides: TGTGCCAGCAGCTTAGGGGGGGGGACTCCGGGCAATCAGCCCCAGCATTTT.

V usage is TRBV6-1 and J usage is TRBJ2-7; weak D call: TRBD1 (6 bases). V was trimmed by 5 bases and J by 4 bases, leaving 15 bases between them. CDR1 MNHNS and CDR2 SASEGT come from the germline V gene. The CDR3 consists of 14 residues. The CDR3 here is CASSLAGASYEQYF. The CDR3 DNA reads TGTGCCAGCAGTTTAGCAGGGGCAAGTTACGAGCAGTACTTC.

The rearrangement joins TRBV28 to TRBJ2-1; a weak D match, TRBD2 (6 bases). The CDR3 has 11 amino acids. V was trimmed by 7 bases and J by 7 bases, leaving 8 bases between them. Germline CDR1 and CDR2: MDHEN and SYDVKM. The CDR3, as DNA: TGTGCCAGCATGACTAGTAATGAGCAGTTCTTC. Residues: CASMTSNEQFF.

The chain carries TRBV29-1 and TRBJ1-2; TRBD1 aligns across 8 bases. J was trimmed by 6 bases and V by 2 bases; bases with no gene match: 14. CDR3 length: 16 residues. The germline CDR1 and CDR2 sequences are SQVTM and ANQGSEA. Here the CDR3 DNA reads TGCAGCGTTGAACCAGTGACAGGGGAGGGTTTGGATGGCTACACCTTC. Amino acid sequence: CSVEPVTGEGLDGYTF.

About this clone: Other DNA sequences in this specimen translate into the identical CDR3. The V gene is TRBV28, the J gene TRBJ2-7; 8 nucleotides agree with TRBD1. Germline V CDR1 and CDR2: MDHEN, SYDVKM. V shed 5 bases and J 3 bases; nucleotides not matched to a gene: 9. The length of the CDR3 is 15 residues. The CDR3 sequence: CASSPPGTGHYEQYF. The DNA of the CDR3 is TGTGCCAGCAGTCCCCCCGGGACAGGTCACTACGAGCAGTACTTC.

The rearrangement uses TRBV19 and TRBJ1-5; D is unclear. CDR1 is LNHDA, CDR2 SQIVND, per germline (reference sequence). This CDR3 is built from 15 residues. Trimming stripped 6 bases from V and 3 bases from J, with 15 bases between. Here the CDR3 DNA reads TGTGCCAGTAGCCCCCCGGTCCAAGCCAATCAGCCCCAGCATTTT. It codes for CASSPPVQANQPQHF.

CDR3 in amino acids: CASSYWRGDGYTF. In DNA, the CDR3 is TGTGCCAGCAGTTACTGGCGGGGAGATGGCTACACCTTC. The chain joins TRBV6-5 to TRBJ1-2, with no clear D. Germline lookup yields CDR1 MNHEY and CDR2 SVGAGI. V dropped 1 base and J dropped 6 bases, with 9 bases sitting between them. The CDR3 covers 13 residues.

The rearrangement joins TRBV2 to TRBJ1-5, with 9 bases identical to TRBD1. V trimming: 8 bases; J trimming: 6 bases; junction bases outside the gene matches: 2. The V gene's germline CDR1 is SNHLY and CDR2 FYNNEI. This CDR3 contains 12 residues. In DNA form, the CDR3 reads TGTGCCAGCGACAGGGGGGGTCAGCCCCAGCATTTT. Protein: CASDRGGQPQHF. Complete variable domain (other parts from reference TRBV2 and TRBJ1-5): EPEVTQTPSHQVTQMGQEVILRCVPISNHLYFYWYRQILGQKVEFLVSFYNNEISEKSEIFDDQFSVERPDGSNFTLKIRSTKLEDSAMYFCASDRGGQPQHFGDGTRLSIL.

The genes are TRBV9 and TRBJ1-1, with D uncertain. V lost 0 bases and J lost 0, with 9 bases in between. Germline-derived CDR1 and CDR2 are SGDLS and YYNGEE. CDR3 size: 15 residues. The CDR3 DNA reads as TGTGCCAGCAGCGTAGTTGACAATTTGAACACTGAAGCTTTCTTT. Translating gives CASSVVDNLNTEAFF.

V usage is TRBV11-3 and J usage is TRBJ1-5, with D unclear. Per germline, CDR1 SGHNT and CDR2 YENEEA. The CDR3 consists of 15 residues. Trimming removed 5 bases at V and 7 bases at J, with 18 bases between. CDR3 protein: CASSDYSLAGQPQHF. In DNA form, the CDR3 reads TGTGCCAGCAGCGACTACAGCCTCGCCGGGCAGCCCCAGCATTTT.

The chain carries TRBV6-5 and TRBJ2-7; D gene ambiguous. Germline V lookup: CDR1 MNHEY, CDR2 SVGAGI. The ends were cut back, 4 bases at V and 1 base at J, with 8 bases in the middle. This CDR3 has 13 amino acids. This CDR3 is CASSSTVSYEQYF. The CDR3 coding sequence is TGTGCCAGCAGTTCCACAGTGTCCTACGAGCAGTACTTC.

V and J are TRBV28 and TRBJ2-7; D remains unclear. Germline V gives CDR1 MDHEN, CDR2 SYDVKM. Trimming left V 3 bases short and J 9 bases short, with 18 bases between. The CDR3 has 14 amino acids. The DNA of the CDR3 is TGTGCCAGCAGTTTGAGCGCCGGCCCTAACGGGCAGTACTTC. It codes for CASSLSAGPNGQYF.

This clone appeared a few times. The chain recombines TRBV4-1 with TRBJ2-1, with a possible D match to TRBD2 (6 bases). Germline V gene lookup returns CDR1 MGHRA and CDR2 YSYEKL. Between the trimmed V and J ends, which lost 4 bases and 0 bases, there was a span of 13 bases. The CDR3 is 16 residues long. The CDR3 DNA reads TGCGCCAGCAGCCTATTCGGCGGGGACTCCTACAATGAGCAGTTCTTC. It codes for CASSLFGGDSYNEQFF.

V usage is TRBV13 and J usage is TRBJ2-3; D is ambiguous. The germline V gene encodes CDR1 PRHDT and CDR2 FYEKMQ (reference sequence). The germline V and J ends were trimmed by 5 bases and 3 bases, with 12 bases remaining between them. This CDR3 has 14 residues. CDR3: CASSPRTSTDTQYF. The CDR3 DNA reads as TGTGCCAGCAGCCCACGAACTTCGACAGATACGCAGTATTTT.

The V call is TRBV28, the J call TRBJ1-1; possibly TRBD1 for D (6 bases). CDR1 and CDR2 (germline): MDHEN, SYDVKM. Trimming removed 4 bases at V and 4 bases at J, with 13 bases between. CDR3 size: 14 residues. The CDR3 region is CASSSPRGITEAFF. The CDR3 coding sequence is TGTGCCAGCAGTTCCCCTAGGGGGATCACTGAAGCTTTCTTT.

The V gene is TRBV6-5, the J gene TRBJ2-2; 7 nucleotides match TRBD2. The CDR3 contains 14 residues. CDR1 is MNHEY and CDR2 is SVGAGI in the germline V gene. Losses at the gene ends were 6 bases for V and 11 bases for J; bases not matched to a gene: 12. The CDR3, as DNA: TGTGCCAGCAGACACGGACTAGGTCTAGGAGAGCTGTTTTTT. Translated: CASRHGLGLGELFF.

V is TRBV4-1 and J is TRBJ1-5, with a weak D call TRBD1 (6 bases). The CDR3 has 16 residues. Germline loops: CDR1 MGHRA, CDR2 YSYEKL. Trimming cost V 1 base and J 5 bases, with 15 bases left between them. The CDR3 spells CASSQVPGGSHQPQHF. In DNA form, the CDR3 reads TGCGCCAGCAGCCAAGTTCCGGGGGGCTCCCATCAGCCCCAGCATTTT.

This chain connects TRBV9 to TRBJ2-3; 10 bases agree with TRBD1. The CDR3 runs to 18 residues. V lost 0 bases, J lost 1 base, and 8 bases stayed unmatched. Germline values: CDR1 SGDLS, CDR2 YYNGEE. As DNA, the CDR3 is TGTGCCAGCAGCGTAGGCCCTTCAGGGACAGGGGGCACAGATACGCAGTATTTT. Its translation: CASSVGPSGTGGTDTQYF.

The chain has TRBV5-1 and TRBJ1-3; no definite D call. Germline V gene data show CDR1 as SGHRS and CDR2 as YFSETQ. CDR3 length: 14 residues. V gave up 0 bases and J gave up 0 bases, with 4 bases separating them. The CDR3, as DNA: TGCGCCAGCAGCTTGGGTCGCTCTGGAAACACCATATATTTT. This gives the protein CASSLGRSGNTIYF.

V gene TRBV28 combines with J gene TRBJ1-3; D unresolved. The CDR3 is made up of 15 amino acids. Between the trimmed V and J ends, which lost 3 bases and 4 bases, there was a span of 13 bases. Germline V gene sequence: CDR1 MDHEN, CDR2 SYDVKM. CDR3 sequence (DNA): TGTGCCAGCAGTTTTGCAGAGTCGGGGGGAAACACCATATATTTT. This encodes CASSFAESGGNTIYF.

V and J are TRBV11-2 and TRBJ1-2, with a possible D match to TRBD1 (5 bases). Trimming pared 1 base from V and 1 base from J, leaving 10 bases between. The CDR3 has 15 residues. The germline gives CDR1 SGHAT, CDR2 FQNNGV. CDR3 region: CASSLGWGLNYGYTF. DNA for the CDR3: TGTGCCAGCAGCTTAGGTTGGGGACTTAACTATGGCTACACCTTC.

V gene TRBV27 combines with J gene TRBJ2-2, with 7 bases that match TRBD2. The J segment lost 3 bases and the V segment lost 0 bases, leaving 4 bases of the junction unmatched. CDR3 length equals 16 residues. Germline-derived CDR1 and CDR2 are MNHEY and SMNVEV (reference sequence). CDR3 nucleotide sequence: TGTGCCAGCAGTTTATCGGGAGGGACGTACACCGGGGAGCTGTTTTTT. Residues: CASSLSGGTYTGELFF.

This clone showed up just once. The chain uses TRBV7-9 and TRBJ2-5, with TRBD2 matching over 8 bases. J lost 1 base, V lost 5 bases, and 6 bases had no gene match. CDR1 and CDR2 from the germline V gene are SEHNR and FQNEAQ (reference sequence). This CDR3 contains 15 residues. The CDR3 DNA reads as TGTGCCAGCAGCCCCGGGGGGGACACCCAAGAGACCCAGTACTTC. This gives the protein CASSPGGDTQETQYF.

This clone was counted a single time. The gene calls are TRBV2 and TRBJ2-7, with D hard to call. Germline V gene data show CDR1 as SNHLY and CDR2 as FYNNEI. This CDR3 is 13 amino acids long. Trimming shortened V by 6 bases and J by 6 bases, and 15 bases separated the two germline ends. The CDR3 nucleotides read TGTGCCAGCAGCCGACTTTTCAGAGCCGAGCAGTACTTC. Translated: CASSRLFRAEQYF.

In its sample, this clone was seen once. J is TRBJ1-5 and V is TRBV28; 10 bases are shared with TRBD1. The length of the CDR3 is 17 residues. CDR1 MDHEN and CDR2 SYDVKM come from the germline V gene. Trimming cost V 2 bases and J 3 bases; bases outside gene matches: 7. The CDR3 sequence: CASSLVRGTGDNQPQHF. CDR3 bases: TGTGCCAGCAGTTTAGTTAGGGGGACAGGGGACAATCAGCCCCAGCATTTT.